The 28 T cell receptor beta chains below come from one sample, sequenced in a study of Graves' ophthalmopathy and Graves' hyperthyroidism. RNA served as the template for amplifying TCR beta CDR3 regions. HTBI-primed RT-PCR formed the first round, and a multiplex PCR formed the second. TCRdb re-called the multiplex PCR reads with MiXCR, one entry per CDR3 protein. The sample has hundreds of thousands of distinct CDR3 sequences; roughly 21% are singletons. The sample comprised peripheral blood. These receptors were collected from a woman between 18 and 29 years old with stable Graves' hyperthyroidism.

The V call is TRBV12-3 or TRBV12-4, the J call TRBJ2-7; a weak D match, TRBD2 (6 bases). The CDR3 sequence is 13 residues long. Trimming removed 5 bases at V and 3 bases at J, with 11 bases between. CDR3 residues: CASSVRGIYEQYF. CDR3 in DNA: TGTGCCAGCAGTGTTCGGGGGATCTACGAGCAGTACTTC.

The sample holds many counts of this clonotype. The chain has TRBV20-1 and TRBJ1-2; TRBD1 might be the D (5 bases). This CDR3 has 12 amino acids. The germline V gene encodes CDR1 DFQATT and CDR2 SNEGSKA (reference sequence). V was cut by 3 bases and J by 4 bases, with 9 bases left in between. CDR3 protein: CSARRQGYGYTF. CDR3 in DNA: TGCAGTGCTAGGCGGCAGGGCTATGGCTACACCTTC.

The sample holds many counts of this clonotype. The genes are TRBV7-2 and TRBJ1-5; tentative D call: TRBD1 (6 bases). The V end lost 4 bases, the J end lost 4 bases, and 11 bases lay between the germline ends. The CDR3 spans 14 residues. Germline assignment: CDR1 SGHTA and CDR2 FQGNSA. The CDR3 region has the DNA TGTGCCAGCAGCTCGCCAGGGGAAAATCAGCCCCAGCATTTT. Translation gives CASSSPGENQPQHF.

The chain couples TRBV12-3 or TRBV12-4 to TRBJ1-2, with D possibly matching TRBD1 (5 bases). Trimming took off 8 bases at V and 0 bases at J, with 13 bases between the two ends. This CDR3 has 14 amino acids. CDR3 loop: CASAPGLSNYGYTF. The DNA of the CDR3 is TGTGCCAGCGCCCCGGGGCTCTCTAACTATGGCTACACCTTC.

This clonotype was observed at least ten times. A much larger clone lies a single base off, so this may be a read error. V is TRBV6-1 and J is TRBJ2-7, with D possibly matching TRBD2 (6 bases). CDR1 is MNHNS, CDR2 SASEGT, per germline. The V end was cut by 4 bases, the J end by 2 bases, with 12 bases between. This CDR3 spans 14 amino acids. CDR3 sequence (DNA): TGTGCCAGCAGTGGGGGGGACTCAGCCTACGAGCAGTACTTC. This sequence encodes CASSGGDSAYEQYF.

There are many counts of this clonotype. The chain carries TRBV7-2 and TRBJ2-6; D is ambiguous. The length of the CDR3 is 16 residues. V lost 5 bases and J 6 bases, leaving 17 bases between the germline ends. Germline lookup yields CDR1 SGHTA and CDR2 FQGNSA. The CDR3 sequence is CASSPQASWAANVLTF. The CDR3 DNA reads as TGTGCCAGCAGCCCCCAGGCGAGCTGGGCGGCCAACGTCCTGACTTTC.

This clonotype was seen ten or more times. Since a much larger clone is just one base distant, this may be a read error. The chain has TRBV6-1 and TRBJ2-7; D gene uncertain. V gave up 3 bases and J gave up 6 bases, with 6 bases separating them. Looked up from germline, CDR1 is MNHNS and CDR2 is SASEGT. This CDR3 region has 11 residues. CDR3 coding DNA: TGTGCCAGCAGTGAGCTCTCCGAGCAGTACTTC. Its translation: CASSELSEQYF.

This clonotype was picked up a small number of times. The chain links TRBV12-5 to TRBJ1-1, with a possible D match to TRBD1 (6 bases). The CDR3 spans 13 residues. Germline CDR1 is LGHNT and CDR2 is FRNRAP. V was shortened by 5 bases and J by 8 bases, with 15 bases between the two germline ends. The DNA of the CDR3 is TGTGCTAGTGGTACATTATCAGGGGAAGAAGCTTTCTTT. Translated: CASGTLSGEEAFF.

Many counts were recorded for this clonotype. DNA of the CDR3: TGTGCCACCAGTGATTTCAATCGGGGGGAGCAGTACTTC. This sequence encodes CATSDFNRGEQYF. The gene calls are TRBV24-1 and TRBJ2-7, with a tentative D call TRBD2 (6 bases). The V and J ends lost 1 base and 7 bases respectively, with 10 bases between them. This CDR3 has 13 residues. Germline V gene sequence: CDR1 KGHDR, CDR2 SFDVKD.

This clonotype was seen at least ten times. DNA of the CDR3: TGTGCCAGCAGTGCACTCCATATGAACACCGGGGAGCTGTTTTTT. Its translation: CASSALHMNTGELFF. This rearrangement joins TRBV6-1 to TRBJ2-2; D unresolved. The CDR3 runs to 15 residues. Trimming pared 4 bases from V and 1 base from J, leaving 10 bases between. Germline CDR1 and CDR2: MNHNS and SASEGT.

This clonotype was detected ten times or more. The chain links TRBV3-1 to TRBJ2-7; D remains ambiguous. The CDR3 consists of 12 residues. CDR1 is LGHDT and CDR2 is YNNKEL in the germline V gene (reference sequence). Trimming took off 2 bases at V and 4 bases at J, with 6 bases between the two ends. The CDR3 DNA follows: TGTGCCAGCAGCCAATCCGTATACGAGCAGTACTTC. Its translation is CASSQSVYEQYF.

For this clonotype: This may come from a read error, since a much larger clone is one base off. This chain connects TRBV20-1 to TRBJ1-2; 7 bases map to TRBD1. This CDR3 region has 13 residues. Germline CDR1 reads DFQATT; CDR2 reads SNEGSKA (reference sequence). CDR3 bases: TGCAGTGCTGCAGGGGGGACAAACTATGGCTACTCCTTC. Its protein is CSAAGGTNYGYSF.

This clonotype was detected ten times or more. The gene calls are TRBV9 and TRBJ2-5; 8 bases line up with TRBD1. CDR3 size: 16 residues. The V segment lost 2 bases and the J segment 1 base; nucleotides outside the gene matches: 7. In germline, CDR1 is SGDLS, CDR2 YYNGEE. Here the CDR3 reads CASSVRTGQAQETQYF. The CDR3 DNA reads as TGTGCCAGCAGCGTGAGGACAGGGCAAGCCCAAGAGACCCAGTACTTC. Together with reference TRBV9 and TRBJ2-5, the CDR3 gives the full variable domain: DSGVTQTPKHLITATGQRVTLRCSPRSGDLSVYWYQQSLDQGLQFLIQYYNGEERAKGNILERFSAQQFPDLHSELNLSSLELGDSALYFCASSVRTGQAQETQYFGPGTRLLVL.

This clonotype was counted ten times or more. The genes are TRBV5-5 and TRBJ1-1; possibly TRBD1 for D (6 bases). This CDR3 contains 15 residues. Trimming cost V 0 bases and J 1 base, with 10 bases left between them. Germline V gene lookup returns CDR1 SGHKS and CDR2 YYEKEE (reference sequence). CDR3 DNA: TGTGCCAGCAGCTTGGGCGGGACATCGAACACTGAAGCTTTCTTT. It is translated as CASSLGGTSNTEAFF. The whole variable domain, remainder taken from reference TRBV5-5 and TRBJ1-1, is DAGVTQSPTHLIKTRGQQVTLRCSPISGHKSVSWYQQVLGQGPQFIFQYYEKEERGRGNFPDRFSARQFPNYSSELNVNALLLGDSALYLCASSLGGTSNTEAFFGQGTRLTVV.

This clonotype was detected many times. The rearrangement joins TRBV6-1 to TRBJ2-6; 10 nucleotides align to TRBD1. V was pared by 6 bases and J by 0 bases, with 11 bases of the junction left unmatched. The CDR3 is made up of 19 amino acids. Germline V gene data show CDR1 as MNHNS and CDR2 as SASEGT. The CDR3 nucleotides read TGTGCCAGCAGCGAACCAGATGGACAGGGGGGCTCTGGGGCCAACGTCCTGACTTTC. Amino acid sequence: CASSEPDGQGGSGANVLTF.

This clonotype was seen ten or more times. J is TRBJ1-1 and V is TRBV29-1, with D uncertain. The V gene's germline CDR1 is SQVTM and CDR2 ANQGSEA. The CDR3 covers 13 residues. Trimming took off 5 bases at V and 4 bases at J, with 14 bases between the two ends. The CDR3 DNA follows: TGCAGCGTTAATTCCGGGTTGGGCACTGAAGCTTTCTTT. It translates to CSVNSGLGTEAFF.

This clonotype was seen many times. This likely comes from a read error, as the CDR3 has no conserved phenylalanine or tryptophan at its end. V is TRBV19 and J is TRBJ1-5; 9 bases line up with TRBD1. Germline values: CDR1 LNHDA, CDR2 SQIVND (reference sequence). There are 17 residues in the CDR3. The junction had 9 bases not matched to a gene; V was cut back by 4 bases and J by 2 bases. The CDR3 DNA reads as TGTGCCAGTAGTAAAGACCGGGACAGGGTAGGCAATCAGCCCCAGCATCTT. Its translation: CASSKDRDRVGNQPQHL.

This clonotype was found a few times. This rearrangement joins TRBV6-1 to TRBJ1-1, with 7 bases aligning to TRBD1. This CDR3 contains 14 residues. Germline CDR1 reads MNHNS; CDR2 reads SASEGT. V lost 4 bases and J lost 3; bases outside the gene matches: 5. As DNA, the CDR3 is TGTGCCAGCAGTGGGGGACAGTTATACACTGAAGCTTTCTTT. Translating it yields CASSGGQLYTEAFF.

The sample holds many counts of this clonotype. V and J are TRBV20-1 and TRBJ1-2, with 7 bases identical to TRBD1. V was pared by 4 bases and J by 3 bases, with 5 bases of the junction left unmatched. Per germline, CDR1 DFQATT and CDR2 SNEGSKA (reference sequence). The CDR3 is 13 residues long. The CDR3 region has the DNA TGCAGTGCTATAAGGACAGGAGACTATGGCTACACCTTC. Amino acid sequence: CSAIRTGDYGYTF.

This clonotype has more than one count but fewer than ten. The genes are TRBV5-1 and TRBJ1-3; 7 nucleotides line up with TRBD1. The V segment lost 0 bases and the J segment 16 bases; nucleotides outside the gene matches: 7. Germline V CDR1 and CDR2: SGHRS, YFSETQ. The CDR3 runs 12 residues. CDR3 DNA: TGCGCCAGCAGCTTGGGGGACAGTGCCTTGTATTTT. Amino acids: CASSLGDSALYF. Full variable domain (remainder filled in from reference TRBV5-1 and TRBJ1-3): KAGVTQTPRYLIKTRGQQVTLSCSPISGHRSVSWYQQTPGQGLQFLFEYFSETQRNKGNFPGRFSGRQFSNSRSEMNVSTLELGDSALYLCASSLGDSALYFGEGSWLTVV.

This clonotype was counted at least ten times. The chain uses TRBV2 and TRBJ2-2; possible D gene TRBD1, 5 bases. V lost 6 bases and J lost 4, with 9 bases in between. Germline CDR1 reads SNHLY; CDR2 reads FYNNEI. This CDR3 is 13 amino acids long. The DNA of the CDR3 is TGTGCCAGCAGGAGGACAACCACCGGGGAGCTGTTTTTT. It specifies CASRRTTTGELFF.

Many counts were recorded for this clonotype. V and J are TRBV6-1 and TRBJ2-7; TRBD1 matches 8 bases. The CDR3 consists of 15 residues. Germline lookup yields CDR1 MNHNS and CDR2 SASEGT. V lost 2 bases, J lost 4 bases, and 7 bases stayed unmatched. CDR3 nucleotide sequence: TGTGCCAGCAGTGAATATGGAACAGGGGGGTACGAGCAGTACTTC. It is translated as CASSEYGTGGYEQYF.

This clonotype was recorded a few times. J is TRBJ2-7 and V is TRBV12-3 or TRBV12-4, with D perhaps assigned TRBD1 or TRBD2 (5 bases each). V lost 0 bases, J lost 3 bases, and 15 bases lay in between. This CDR3 region has 16 residues. The CDR3 DNA reads as TGTGCCAGCAGTTTAGCGAATGGGGACGGGAACTACGAGCAGTACTTC. Amino acid sequence: CASSLANGDGNYEQYF.

This clonotype was recorded many times. The chain uses TRBV12-3 or TRBV12-4 and TRBJ2-2; 7 bases fit TRBD1. The CDR3 contains 15 residues. The J segment lost 3 bases and the V segment lost 1 base, leaving 2 bases of the junction unmatched. The CDR3: CASSLGQGHTGELFF. In DNA, the CDR3 is TGTGCCAGCAGTTTAGGACAGGGTCACACCGGGGAGCTGTTTTTT.

The rearrangement links TRBV2 to TRBJ1-1; 9 bases map to TRBD1. Germline CDR1 is SNHLY and CDR2 is FYNNEI. This CDR3 has 16 residues. The V and J ends lost 5 bases and 0 bases, in that order; junction bases with no gene match: 7. CDR3: CASSSGTGFLNTEAFF. The CDR3 nucleotides read TGTGCCAGCAGTTCAGGGACAGGGTTTTTGAACACTGAAGCTTTCTTT.

This clonotype was observed at least ten times. The rearrangement links TRBV18 to TRBJ2-7, with a tentative D call TRBD1 (6 bases). V dropped 1 base and J dropped 9 bases, with 13 bases sitting between them. Germline CDR1 reads KGHSH; CDR2 reads LQKENI. The CDR3 runs 13 residues. This CDR3 reads CASSPRDNSWQYF. CDR3 DNA sequence: TGTGCCAGCTCACCACGGGACAATAGTTGGCAGTACTTC.

This clonotype has only a few counts. V is TRBV5-1 and J is TRBJ1-5; D might be TRBD1 (5 bases). The CDR3 extends over 15 amino acids. V lost 4 bases and J lost 6, with 17 bases in between. CDR1 and CDR2 from the germline V gene are SGHRS and YFSETQ. CDR3 amino acids: CASSPLGGVTQPQHF. The CDR3, as DNA: TGCGCCAGCAGCCCCCTTGGGGGGGTCACTCAGCCCCAGCATTTT.

V and J are TRBV7-3 and TRBJ2-2; 9 nucleotides match TRBD2. The germline V gene encodes CDR1 SGHTA and CDR2 FQGTGA. J was trimmed by 6 bases and V by 5 bases; bases with no gene match: 7. The CDR3 has 15 amino acids. The DNA for the CDR3 is TGTGCCAGCAGCCCAGGGACTAGCTGGTCCGGGGAGCTGTTTTTT. Its protein is CASSPGTSWSGELFF.